This is a list of T cell receptor beta chains from one sample in a study of human T cells and chemical hapten exposure. Using its own MiXCR run on the RACE reads, TCRdb lists one record per CDR3 protein. The sample records about 80,000 distinct CDR3 sequences, roughly 12% being singletons. The specimen was whole blood, collected in connection with sensitization to the hapten diphenylcyclopropenone (DPC). Receptor source: a young man with alopecia areata. Some clones in this sample may be carry-over from other donors' samples. Both conserved end residues are part of each CDR3. A D gene is named only where the DNA matches it firmly. For some rows the clone size is stated as once, few or many, or as a class when expanded; others skip it.

v_call	clone_size	d_call	j_call	cdr3_nt	cdr3_aa
TRBV12-3/TRBV12-4	many	NA	TRBJ1-5	TGTGCCAGCAGACCTCAGGGGAATAGCAATCAGCCCCAGCATTTT	CASRPQGNSNQPQHF
TRBV11-1	many	TRBD2	TRBJ2-3	TGTGCCAGCAGCTTCGCAGCGGGGGTGACAGATACGCAGTATTTT	CASSFAAGVTDTQYF
TRBV7-2	NA	NA	TRBJ1-1	TGTGCCAGCAGCTTAGCACCGAACACTGAAGCTTTCTTT	CASSLAPNTEAFF
TRBV7-3	NA	NA	TRBJ1-1	TGTGCCAGCAGCTTAAACGGGCTGAACACTGAAGCTTTCTTT	CASSLNGLNTEAFF
TRBV9	NA	TRBD1	TRBJ1-2	TGTGCCAGCAGCGTAGAGGGGGCGGGCCACTATGGCTACACCTTC	CASSVEGAGHYGYTF
TRBV21-1	few	NA	TRBJ1-5	TGTGCCAGCAGCACTGGGCAGGCCGGCCAGCCCCAGCATTTT	CASSTGQAGQPQHF
TRBV24-1	few	NA	TRBJ2-3	TGTGCCACCAGTGCCGACAGGACATCGCCAGATACGCAGTATTTT	CATSADRTSPDTQYF
TRBV28	NA	TRBD1	TRBJ2-7	TGTGCCAGCAGCACCCCAAGACAGGGCAAGCAGTACTTC	CASSTPRQGKQYF
TRBV7-6	many	NA	TRBJ2-2	TGTGCCAGCAGTAGGAGGGGGGCGAACACCGGGGAGCTGTTTTTT	CASSRRGANTGELFF
TRBV29-1	NA	NA	TRBJ2-7	TGCAGCGCCCAACGTGGGCCCCTCGAGCAGTACTTC	CSAQRGPLEQYF
TRBV29-1	many	NA	TRBJ2-1	TGCAGCGTTGCCACGAGCAATGAGCAGTTCTTC	CSVATSNEQFF
TRBV27	many	NA	TRBJ2-7	TGTGCCAGCAGTTTCATCCAGAGCTCCTACGAGCAGTACTTC	CASSFIQSSYEQYF